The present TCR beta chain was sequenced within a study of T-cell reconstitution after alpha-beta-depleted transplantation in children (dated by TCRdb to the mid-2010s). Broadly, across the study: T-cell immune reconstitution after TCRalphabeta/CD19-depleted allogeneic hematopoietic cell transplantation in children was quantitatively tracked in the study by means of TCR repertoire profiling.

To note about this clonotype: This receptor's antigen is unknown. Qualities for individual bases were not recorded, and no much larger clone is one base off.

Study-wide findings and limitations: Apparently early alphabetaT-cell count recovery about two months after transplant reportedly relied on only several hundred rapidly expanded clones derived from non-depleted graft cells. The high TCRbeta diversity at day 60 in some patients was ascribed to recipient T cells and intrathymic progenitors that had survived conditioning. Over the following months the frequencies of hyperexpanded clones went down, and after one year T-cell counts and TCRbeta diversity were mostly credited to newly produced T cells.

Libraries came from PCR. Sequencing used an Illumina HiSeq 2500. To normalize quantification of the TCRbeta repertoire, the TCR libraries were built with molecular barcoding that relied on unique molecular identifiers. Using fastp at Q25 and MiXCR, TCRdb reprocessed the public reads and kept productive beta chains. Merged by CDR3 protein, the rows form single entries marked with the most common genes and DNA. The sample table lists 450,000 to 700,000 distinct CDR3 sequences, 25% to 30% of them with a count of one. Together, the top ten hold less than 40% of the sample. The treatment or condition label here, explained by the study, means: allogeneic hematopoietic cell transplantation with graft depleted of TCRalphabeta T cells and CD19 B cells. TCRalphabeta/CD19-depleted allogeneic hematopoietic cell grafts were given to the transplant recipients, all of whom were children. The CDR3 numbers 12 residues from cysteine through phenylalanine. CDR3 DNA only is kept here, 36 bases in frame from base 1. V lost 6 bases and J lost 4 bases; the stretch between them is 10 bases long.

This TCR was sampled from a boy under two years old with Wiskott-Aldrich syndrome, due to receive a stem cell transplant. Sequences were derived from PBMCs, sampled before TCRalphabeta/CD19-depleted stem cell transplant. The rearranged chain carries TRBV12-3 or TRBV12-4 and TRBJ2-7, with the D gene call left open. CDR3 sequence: CASRFMGYEQYF. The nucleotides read TGTGCCAGCAGGTTTATGGGGTACGAGCAGTACTTC.